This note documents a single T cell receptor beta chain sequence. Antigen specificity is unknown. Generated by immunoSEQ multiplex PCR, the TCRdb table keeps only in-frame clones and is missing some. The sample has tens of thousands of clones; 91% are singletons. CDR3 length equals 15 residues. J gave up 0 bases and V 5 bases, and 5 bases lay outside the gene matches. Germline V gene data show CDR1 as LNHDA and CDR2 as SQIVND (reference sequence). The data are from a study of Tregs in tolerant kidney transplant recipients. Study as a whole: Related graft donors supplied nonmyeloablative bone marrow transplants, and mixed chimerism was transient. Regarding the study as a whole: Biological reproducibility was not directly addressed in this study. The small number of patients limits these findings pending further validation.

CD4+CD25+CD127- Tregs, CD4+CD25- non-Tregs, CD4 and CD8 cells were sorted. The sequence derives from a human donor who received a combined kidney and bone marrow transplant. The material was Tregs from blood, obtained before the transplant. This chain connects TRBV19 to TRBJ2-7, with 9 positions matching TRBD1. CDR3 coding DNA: TGTGCCAGTAGTCGTGGGACAGGGAGCTCCTACGAGCAGTACTTC. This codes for CASSRGTGSSYEQYF.